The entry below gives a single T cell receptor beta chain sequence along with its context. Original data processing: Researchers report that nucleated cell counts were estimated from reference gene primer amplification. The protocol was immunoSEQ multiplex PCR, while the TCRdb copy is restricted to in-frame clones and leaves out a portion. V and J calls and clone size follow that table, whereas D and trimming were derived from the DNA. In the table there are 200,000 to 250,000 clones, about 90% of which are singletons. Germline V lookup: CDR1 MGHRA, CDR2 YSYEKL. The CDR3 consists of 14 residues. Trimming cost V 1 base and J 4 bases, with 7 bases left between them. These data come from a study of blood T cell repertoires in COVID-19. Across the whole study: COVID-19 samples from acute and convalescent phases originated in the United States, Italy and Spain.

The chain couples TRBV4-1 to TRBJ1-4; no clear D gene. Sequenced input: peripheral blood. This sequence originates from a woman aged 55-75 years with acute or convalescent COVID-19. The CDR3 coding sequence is TGCGCCAGCAGCCAAGCCGGGAATAATGAAAAACTGTTTTTT. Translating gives CASSQAGNNEKLFF.